The 10 T cell receptor beta chains below all came from one sample that was sequenced in a study of Graves' ophthalmopathy and Graves' hyperthyroidism. The authors amplified TCR beta CDR3 regions from RNA transcripts. RT-PCR with HTBI primers came first, then second-round multiplex PCR. TCRdb re-called the multiplex PCR reads through MiXCR, storing one row per CDR3 protein. Of some 520,000 distinct CDR3 sequences listed, 13% to 15% are singletons. Sequencing input: blood. The receptors were gathered from a woman aged 30 to 39 with Graves' ophthalmopathy.

This clonotype was seen ten or more times. This chain links TRBV19 with TRBJ1-2, with no clear D. The ends were cut back, 6 bases at V and 4 bases at J, with 15 bases in the middle. The CDR3 contains 14 residues. From germline, CDR1 is LNHDA and CDR2 SQIVND (reference sequence). CDR3 nucleotide sequence: TGTGCCAGTAGACCAGAACGGGGTTCCTATGGCTACACCTTC. Translation: CASRPERGSYGYTF.

This clonotype was counted at least ten times. V usage is TRBV20-1 and J usage is TRBJ1-2; D might be TRBD1 (5 bases). The germline V gene encodes CDR1 DFQATT and CDR2 SNEGSKA (reference sequence). The V gene lost 6 bases and the J gene lost 4 bases, with 12 bases spanning the gap. The CDR3 loop spans 12 amino acids. This chain's CDR3 is CSANTGPYGYTF. Here the CDR3 DNA reads TGCAGTGCAAACACAGGCCCCTATGGCTACACCTTC.

This clonotype has ten or more counts. This sequence joins TRBV29-1 and TRBJ1-1; D is undetermined. The CDR3 runs to 17 residues. Looked up from germline, CDR1 is SQVTM and CDR2 is ANQGSEA. V was trimmed by 1 base and J by 1 base, leaving 19 bases between them. CDR3 in DNA: TGCAGCGTTGAAGTTTCCCGTCGGGCAAATGGGAACACTGAAGCTTTCTTT. This translates into CSVEVSRRANGNTEAFF.

The chain recombines TRBV19 with TRBJ2-4, with 8 bases fitting TRBD1. V was pared by 3 bases and J by 1 base, with 11 bases of the junction left unmatched. CDR3 size: 18 residues. CDR1 is LNHDA and CDR2 is SQIVND in the germline V gene (reference sequence). The CDR3 sequence: CASSIRTGPAGAKNIQYF. CDR3 bases: TGTGCCAGTAGTATTCGGACAGGGCCCGCAGGGGCCAAAAACATTCAGTACTTC.

This clonotype was counted ten times or more. The chain uses TRBV3-1 and TRBJ1-1; tentative D call: TRBD1 (5 bases). The length of the CDR3 is 13 residues. Per germline, CDR1 LGHDT and CDR2 YNNKEL (reference sequence). The germline V and J ends were trimmed by 4 bases and 5 bases, with 11 bases remaining between them. The CDR3 is CASSPAGWTEAFF. CDR3 DNA: TGTGCCAGCAGCCCCGCAGGGTGGACTGAAGCTTTCTTT.

At least ten counts were recorded for this clonotype. Relative to the germline gene, one junction end is altered; a read error may explain this. The rearrangement uses TRBV4-1 and TRBJ1-1; D is uncertain. Germline CDR1 reads MGHRA; CDR2 reads YSYEKL. CDR3 size: 13 residues. Written as DNA, the CDR3 is TGTGCCAGCAGTCAAGCCATGAACACTGAAGCTTTCTTT. Residues: CASSQAMNTEAFF.

This clonotype has at least ten counts. This chain connects TRBV28 to TRBJ1-2; D unresolved. This CDR3 has 17 residues. With 5 bases removed from V and 2 bases from J, the gap between germline ends came to 21 bases. Germline CDR1 and CDR2: MDHEN and SYDVKM. The CDR3 DNA reads TGTGCCAGCAGTCCCCCCCAAGGGCAGACCCTAAACTATGGCTACACCTTC. Translating it yields CASSPPQGQTLNYGYTF.

This clonotype was recorded many times. V and J are TRBV6-1 and TRBJ2-5, with D perhaps TRBD2 (7 bases). V gave up 6 bases and J gave up 5 bases, with 16 bases separating them. In germline, CDR1 is MNHNS, CDR2 SASEGT. The CDR3 covers 14 residues. The CDR3 is CASSPNGGLETQYF. CDR3 nucleotide sequence: TGTGCCAGCAGCCCAAACGGGGGGCTGGAGACCCAGTACTTC.

This clonotype was detected only a few times. This chain connects TRBV10-1 to TRBJ2-2; D may match TRBD1 or TRBD2 (6 bases each). This CDR3 contains 16 residues. Germline V CDR1 and CDR2: WNHNN, SYGVQD (reference sequence). Trimming removed 4 bases at V and 0 bases at J, with 12 bases between. As DNA, the CDR3 is TGCGCCAGCAGTGGGGGTAGGGGGGCGAACACCGGGGAGCTGTTTTTT. It codes for CASSGGRGANTGELFF.

Ten or more counts support this clonotype. The chain joins TRBV24-1 to TRBJ1-5; a weak D match, TRBD1 (5 bases). V was trimmed by 9 bases and J by 3 bases, leaving 11 bases between them. The CDR3 extends over 13 amino acids. Germline V gene lookup returns CDR1 KGHDR and CDR2 SFDVKD. CDR3 loop: CATGGVLNQPQHF. The CDR3 nucleotides read TGTGCCACCGGGGGGGTGCTCAATCAGCCCCAGCATTTT.